This is a list of T cell receptor beta chains from one sample in a study of CD8+ T cells in alopecia areata. Only in-frame clones appear in the TCRdb table, and some are missing; sequencing was by immunoSEQ multiplex PCR. The sample consists of about 70,000 clones, around half of them appearing once. The source material was CD8+ T cells sorted from blood, sampled at week 0. The receptors shown here come from a human donor with alopecia areata. Each CDR3 is given with its conserved first and last residue. D genes are given only for firm matches. Size values are once, few and many counts, or a class for expanded clones, and some rows have none.

j_gene,v_gene,abundance,d_gene,CDR3aa,CDR3nt
TRBJ2-2,TRBV4-2,-,-,CASSPNTGELFF,TGTGCCAGCAGTCCGAACACCGGGGAGCTGTTTTTT
TRBJ1-1,TRBV7-9,few,-,CASSSAWGTEAFF,TGTGCCAGCAGCTCCGCCTGGGGCACTGAAGCTTTCTTT
TRBJ2-7,TRBV29-1,-,-,CSALGQEGYEQYF,TGCAGCGCCCTCGGACAGGAGGGGTACGAGCAGTACTTC
TRBJ2-7,TRBV15,-,-,CATSRRDDYEQYF,TGTGCCACCAGCCGCCGGGACGACTACGAGCAGTACTTC
TRBJ2-2,TRBV6-5,-,TRBD2,CASRGGINTGELFF,TGTGCCAGCAGGGGGGGGATTAACACCGGGGAGCTGTTTTTT
TRBJ2-7,TRBV11-2,-,TRBD1,CASSPTGGNEQYF,TGTGCCAGCAGTCCCACAGGGGGCAACGAGCAGTACTTC
TRBJ2-7,TRBV7-8,-,-,CASSFVNYEQYF,TGTGCCAGCAGCTTCGTCAACTACGAGCAGTACTTC
TRBJ1-3,TRBV27,few,-,CASSPGASGNTIYF,TGTGCCAGCAGCCCAGGCGCCTCTGGAAACACCATATATTTT
TRBJ1-1,TRBV29-1,-,-,CSYREGPGAFF,TGCAGCTATCGGGAGGGCCCCGGAGCTTTCTTT
TRBJ2-3,TRBV9,-,-,CASSPPGRQPDTQYF,TGTGCCAGCAGCCCCCCGGGCCGCCAACCAGATACGCAGTATTTT
TRBJ2-6,TRBV7-6,few,-,CASNPVSEGPGANVLTF,TGTGCCAGCAATCCCGTCTCTGAGGGGCCTGGGGCCAACGTCCTGACTTTC
TRBJ2-2,TRBV19,-,-,CASSIFANTGELFF,TGTGCCAGTAGTATTTTCGCGAACACCGGGGAGCTGTTTTTT
TRBJ2-2,TRBV6-6,once,-,CASSWTENTGELFF,TGTGCCAGCAGTTGGACAGAGAACACCGGGGAGCTGTTTTTT
TRBJ2-7,TRBV29-1,few,-,CSVEGGASAYEQYF,TGCAGCGTTGAAGGGGGGGCTAGCGCTTACGAGCAGTACTTC
TRBJ2-7,TRBV7-9,few,-,CASSPPEGGVPYEQYF,TGTGCCAGCAGTCCACCCGAAGGGGGGGTCCCCTACGAGCAGTACTTC
TRBJ2-7,TRBV27,-,TRBD1,CASSLFPGGVYEQYF,TGTGCCAGCAGTTTATTCCCAGGGGGCGTTTACGAGCAGTACTTC
TRBJ2-7,TRBV4-1,-,TRBD1,CASSRGTGGIYEQYF,TGCGCCAGCAGCCGAGGGACAGGGGGCATCTACGAGCAGTACTTC
TRBJ2-3,TRBV29-1,few,TRBD2,CSVEHRPSGRAIDTQYF,TGCAGCGTTGAACACCGCCCCAGCGGGAGGGCCATAGATACGCAGTATTTT
TRBJ2-7,TRBV5-1,-,TRBD2,CASSHSGYEQYF,TGCGCCAGCAGCCATAGCGGGTACGAGCAGTACTTC
TRBJ2-7,TRBV7-6,-,TRBD2,CASSLFSGGPYEQYF,TGTGCCAGCAGCCTCTTTAGCGGGGGGCCCTACGAGCAGTACTTC
TRBJ1-4,TRBV29-1,-,-,CSVMGTNEKLFF,TGCAGCGTAATGGGCACAAATGAAAAACTGTTTTTT
TRBJ2-1,TRBV7-8,-,-,CASSSDRLSSYNEQFF,TGTGCCAGCAGCTCCGATAGATTGAGCTCCTACAATGAGCAGTTCTTC
TRBJ2-7,TRBV15,-,TRBD1,CATSSISGTGASYEQYF,TGTGCCACCAGCAGCATAAGTGGGACAGGGGCATCCTACGAGCAGTACTTC
TRBJ2-3,TRBV7-9,few,-,CASSLGGNADTQYF,TGTGCCAGCAGCTTAGGCGGGAATGCAGATACGCAGTATTTT
TRBJ1-5,TRBV7-2,many,-,CASSLGPGNQPQHF,TGTGCCAGCAGCTTAGGACCGGGAAATCAGCCCCAGCATTTT
TRBJ2-7,TRBV30,-,-,CAWTTSYEQYF,TGTGCCTGGACGACTTCCTACGAGCAGTACTTC
TRBJ2-7,TRBV4-2,-,-,CASSQGVGSSYEQYF,TGTGCCAGCAGCCAAGGAGTCGGGAGTTCCTACGAGCAGTACTTC
TRBJ2-1,TRBV7-8,few,TRBD2,CASSDGLAGGQYNEQFF,TGTGCCAGCAGCGACGGACTAGCGGGAGGGCAATACAATGAGCAGTTCTTC
TRBJ2-7,TRBV29-1,few,TRBD2,CSVEGVAGESSYEQYF,TGCAGCGTTGAAGGGGTAGCGGGAGAGAGCTCCTACGAGCAGTACTTC
TRBJ2-5,TRBV27,-,-,CASSSGTRDQETQYF,TGTGCCAGCAGTTCTGGGACACGAGACCAAGAGACCCAGTACTTC
TRBJ2-2,TRBV20-1,-,-,CASAMFGELFF,TGCGCAAGTGCTATGTTCGGGGAGCTGTTTTTT
TRBJ1-1,TRBV27,once,-,CASSLAMGGARTEAFF,TGTGCCAGCAGTTTAGCTATGGGGGGGGCGCGGACTGAAGCTTTCTTT
TRBJ1-5,TRBV19,few,-,CASSILWDQPQHF,TGTGCCAGTAGTATTCTGTGGGATCAGCCCCAGCATTTT
TRBJ2-7,TRBV9,-,-,CASSVDEGHSYEQYF,TGTGCCAGCAGCGTAGACGAGGGCCACTCCTACGAGCAGTACTTC
TRBJ1-2,TRBV9,-,-,CASSPGLVANYGYTF,TGTGCCAGCAGCCCGGGACTGGTAGCTAACTATGGCTACACCTTC
TRBJ1-2,TRBV6-1,-,TRBD1,CASDRADYGYTF,TGTGCCAGCGACAGGGCTGACTATGGCTACACCTTC
TRBJ2-7,TRBV7-3,-,TRBD2,CASSLGLSGNLYEQYF,TGTGCCAGCAGCTTGGGACTATCGGGAAATCTCTACGAGCAGTACTTC
TRBJ2-5,TRBV30,-,-,CAWIELVRETQYF,TGTGCCTGGATTGAACTAGTTAGGGAGACCCAGTACTTC
TRBJ2-5,TRBV11-2,few,-,CASSSWDNPRETQYF,TGTGCCAGCAGCTCCTGGGACAACCCCCGGGAGACCCAGTACTTC
TRBJ2-1,TRBV19,few,-,CASSILRGNEQFF,TGTGCCAGTAGTATCCTACGGGGGAATGAGCAGTTCTTC
TRBJ2-3,TRBV7-2,few,-,CASSLPLGGDGTDTQYF,TGTGCCAGCAGCCTACCTCTGGGGGGAGACGGCACAGATACGCAGTATTTT
TRBJ1-2,TRBV7-9,-,-,CASSLGAYYGYTF,TGTGCCAGCTCCCTGGGGGCATACTATGGCTACACCTTC
TRBJ2-5,TRBV7-8,-,-,CASSLSRGLPGETQYF,TGTGCCAGCAGCTTATCACGTGGACTCCCGGGAGAGACCCAGTACTTC
TRBJ2-1,TRBV7-6,few,-,CASSSVTYNEQFF,TGTGCCAGCAGCTCCGTCACCTACAATGAGCAGTTCTTC
TRBJ1-1,TRBV19,few,-,CASSILTTGTEAFF,TGTGCCAGTAGTATTCTGACAACCGGGACTGAAGCTTTCTTT
TRBJ1-1,TRBV30,-,-,CAWTPGAGDTEAFF,TGTGCCTGGACCCCTGGGGCGGGGGACACTGAAGCTTTCTTT
TRBJ2-3,TRBV27,-,-,CASSFFPSAPPSTDTQYF,TGTGCCAGCAGTTTTTTTCCTAGCGCACCGCCTAGCACAGATACGCAGTATTTT
TRBJ2-1,TRBV7-3,few,-,CASSDYNEQFF,TGTGCCAGCAGCGACTACAATGAGCAGTTCTTC
TRBJ2-5,TRBV6-6,-,TRBD2,CASWAGVFQETQYF,TGTGCCAGCTGGGCGGGAGTATTCCAAGAGACCCAGTACTTC
TRBJ1-5,TRBV19,-,TRBD1,CASRRGQGGQPQHF,TGTGCCAGTAGACGGGGACAGGGAGGTCAGCCCCAGCATTTT